The 28 T cell receptor beta chains below were found in one sample sequenced in a study of blood T cell repertoires in COVID-19. Sequencing used immunoSEQ multiplex PCR; TCRdb keeps in-frame clones, though not all of them. The sample carries approximately 190,000 clones, roughly four fifths recorded once. The sequencing sample was made of PBMCs or T cells enriched from blood (not recorded which). These receptors came from a man aged 40-49 years who had recovered from COVID-19.

The table lists this clone with many counts. The chain uses TRBV2 and TRBJ2-5; 9 bases are a match to TRBD2. There are 17 residues in the CDR3. V was clipped by 6 bases and J by 0 bases; unmatched bases: 11. CDR1 and CDR2 (germline): SNHLY, FYNNEI. The CDR3 sequence: CASRDVGLAQYQETQYF. The CDR3 nucleotides are TGTGCCAGCAGGGACGTTGGACTAGCGCAGTACCAAGAGACCCAGTACTTC.

This clone was seen only a few times. The rearrangement uses TRBV7-2 and TRBJ2-2; 8 bases line up with TRBD1. Germline-derived CDR1 and CDR2 are SGHTA and FQGNSA. The V and J ends lost 1 base and 4 bases, in that order; junction bases with no gene match: 5. This CDR3 comprises 16 residues. The DNA for the CDR3 is TGTGCCAGCAGCTTAGTCGTACAGGGGGTCACCGGGGAGCTGTTTTTT. It specifies CASSLVVQGVTGELFF.

This chain links TRBV15 with TRBJ2-2; TRBD2 matches 7 bases. From germline, CDR1 is LNHNV and CDR2 YYDKDF (reference sequence). Trimming removed 8 bases from V and 5 bases from J; junction bases left unmatched: 8. The CDR3 loop spans 14 amino acids. The CDR3 loop is CATLDQGGTGELFF. In DNA, the CDR3 is TGTGCCACCCTGGATCAGGGAGGGACCGGGGAGCTGTTTTTT.

The CDR3 spells CASSDRLSGNTIYF. In nucleotides, the CDR3 is TGTGCCAGCAGCGACAGGCTATCTGGAAACACCATATATTTT. The chain couples TRBV6-5 to TRBJ1-3; TRBD1 is a possible D gene (6 bases). Germline values: CDR1 MNHEY, CDR2 SVGAGI. This CDR3 has 14 amino acids. Deletions cut 6 bases from V and 1 base from J, with 10 bases between.

This rearrangement joins TRBV29-1 to TRBJ2-2; D not resolved. The germline V gene has CDR1 SQVTM and CDR2 ANQGSEA. V was shortened by 7 bases and J by 5 bases, with 11 bases between the two germline ends. This CDR3 spans 12 amino acids. CDR3: CSAGPGTGELFF. DNA of the CDR3: TGCAGCGCCGGCCCAGGAACCGGGGAGCTGTTTTTT.

This chain uses TRBV5-1 with TRBJ2-1, with TRBD2 matching 7 bases. V shed 0 bases and J 0 bases; nucleotides not matched to a gene: 0. Germline assignment: CDR1 SGHRS and CDR2 YFSETQ. The CDR3 runs to 15 residues. The CDR3 DNA is TGCGCCAGCAGCTTGGCTAGCGGCTCCTACAATGAGCAGTTCTTC. Translating gives CASSLASGSYNEQFF.

The J gene is TRBJ1-1, the V gene TRBV25-1; perhaps TRBD1 as D (5 bases). The V gene lost 6 bases and the J gene lost 6 bases, with 17 bases spanning the gap. This CDR3 region has 14 residues. The germline CDR1 and CDR2 sequences are MGHDK and SYGVNS. The CDR3 bases are TGTGCCAGCAGGACCCGACAGACCCCCTCTGAAGCTTTCTTT. It codes for CASRTRQTPSEAFF.

The rearrangement links TRBV10-3 to TRBJ2-2; 8 nucleotides align to TRBD1. Germline V gene data show CDR1 as ENHRY and CDR2 as SYGVKD. Trimming at V came to 7 bases and at J to 4 bases, leaving 14 bases not matched to a gene. The CDR3 sequence is 17 residues long. In nucleotides, the CDR3 is TGTGCCATCAAAGGACAGGGAAACTCTATGGGCACCGGGGAGCTGTTTTTT. It yields the protein CAIKGQGNSMGTGELFF.

The chain links TRBV6-6 to TRBJ1-2; D unresolved. V lost 2 bases to trimming and J lost 2 bases, with 9 bases between them. From germline, CDR1 is MNHNY and CDR2 SVGAGI (reference sequence). The CDR3 extends over 14 amino acids. CDR3 protein: CASSYGRQNYGYTF. DNA of the CDR3: TGTGCCAGCAGTTACGGTCGCCAGAACTATGGCTACACCTTC.

The chain joins TRBV19 to TRBJ2-2; 7 bases match TRBD1. V lost 10 bases, J lost 1 base, and 12 bases stayed unmatched. This CDR3 has 16 amino acids. Germline CDR1 and CDR2: LNHDA and SQIVND (reference sequence). The CDR3 DNA is TGTGCCACTAGGGGGCTGCAGGGGCTGAACACCGGGGAGCTGTTTTTT. Amino acid sequence: CATRGLQGLNTGELFF. Variable domain in full (rest from reference TRBV19 and TRBJ2-2): DGGITQSPKYLFRKEGQNVTLSCEQNLNHDAMYWYRQDPGQGLRLIYYSQIVNDFQKGDIAEGYSVSREKKESFPLTVTSAQKNPTAFYLCATRGLQGLNTGELFFGEGSRLTVL.

The rearrangement uses TRBV14 and TRBJ1-3, with 10 bases lining up with TRBD1. Germline V gene data show CDR1 as SGHDN and CDR2 as FVKESK. CDR3 length: 22 residues. Losses at the gene ends were 8 bases for V and 7 bases for J; bases not matched to a gene: 32. As DNA, the CDR3 is TGTGCCAGCCCGCGGGCAGCAGCCGTAGGGGAAATGTTGGGGACAGGGGACAACACCATATATTTT. Its translation is CASPRAAAVGEMLGTGDNTIYF.

The chain uses TRBV10-3 and TRBJ1-4; D not resolved. V was cut by 4 bases and J by 0 bases, with 6 bases left in between. The CDR3 loop spans 14 amino acids. Germline CDR1 is ENHRY and CDR2 is SYGVKD. The CDR3 DNA is TGTGCCATCAGTGGAGGCGCAACTAATGAAAAACTGTTTTTT. Encoded protein: CAISGGATNEKLFF.

CDR3 amino acids: CASSSLQGSTQHF. In nucleotides, the CDR3 is TGTGCCAGTAGTTCTCTACAGGGTTCGACCCAGCATTTT. The V and J genes are TRBV19 and TRBJ1-5, with D tentatively TRBD1 (6 bases). V was trimmed by 5 bases and J by 11 bases, leaving 16 bases between them. Germline lookup yields CDR1 LNHDA and CDR2 SQIVND (reference sequence). The CDR3 contains 13 residues.

The chain couples TRBV11-2 to TRBJ1-2, with D possibly TRBD1 on 5 matching bases. The CDR3 length is 15 residues. Germline CDR1 is SGHAT and CDR2 is FQNNGV. V dropped 4 bases and J dropped 5 bases, with 17 bases sitting between them. CDR3: CASSSPFKGRYGYTF. CDR3 in DNA: TGTGCCAGCAGCTCCCCTTTTAAGGGGCGGTATGGCTACACCTTC.

The J gene is TRBJ1-1, the V gene TRBV14; 8 bases align to TRBD1. The CDR3 consists of 14 residues. Trimming took 0 bases from V and 6 from J; bases not matched to a gene: 3. Germline CDR1 SGHDN, CDR2 FVKESK. The CDR3, as DNA: TGTGCCAGCAGCCAAGACAGGGGGCGAGCTGAAGCTTTCTTT. It translates to CASSQDRGRAEAFF.

CDR3 sequence: CASSIRQRSSYEQYF. The CDR3 DNA reads as TGTGCCAGCAGCATAAGACAGAGGAGCTCCTACGAGCAGTACTTC. This chain joins TRBV5-6 and TRBJ2-7, with a weak D call TRBD1 (5 bases). This CDR3 comprises 15 residues. The V end lost 4 bases, the J end lost 0 bases, and 14 bases lay between the germline ends. Germline loops: CDR1 SGHDT, CDR2 YYEEEE.

This rearrangement joins TRBV5-1 to TRBJ1-3; D gene ambiguous. Per the germline V gene, CDR1 is SGHRS and CDR2 is YFSETQ. The CDR3 spans 14 residues. Trimming removed 4 bases from V and 2 bases from J, with 10 bases in between. The CDR3 DNA is TGCGCCAGCAGCCGGGAGGCAACTGGAAACACCATATATTTT. Translated: CASSREATGNTIYF.

This chain joins TRBV9 and TRBJ1-2; tentative D call: TRBD1 (5 bases). V was trimmed by 4 bases and J by 0 bases, leaving 13 bases between them. The CDR3 runs 15 residues. Germline CDR1 and CDR2: SGDLS and YYNGEE. The CDR3, as DNA: TGTGCCAGCAGCCCCCCAGGGAAAACTAACTATGGCTACACCTTC. Translating it yields CASSPPGKTNYGYTF. The full variable domain, its missing parts supplied by reference TRBV9 and TRBJ1-2, is DSGVTQTPKHLITATGQRVTLRCSPRSGDLSVYWYQQSLDQGLQFLIQYYNGEERAKGNILERFSAQQFPDLHSELNLSSLELGDSALYFCASSPPGKTNYGYTFGSGTRLTVV.

This chain uses TRBV6-5 with TRBJ1-2, with D hard to call. Per germline, CDR1 MNHEY and CDR2 SVGAGI. This CDR3 region has 13 residues. Deletions cut 6 bases from V and 8 bases from J, with 16 bases between. CDR3 in amino acids: CASSPSGSWGYTF. The CDR3 nucleotides read TGTGCCAGCAGCCCATCGGGGAGTTGGGGCTACACCTTC.

The rearrangement links TRBV4-1 to TRBJ1-2, with TRBD1 matching over 8 bases. J was trimmed by 2 bases and V by 4 bases; bases with no gene match: 3. This CDR3 is 14 amino acids long. Germline-derived CDR1 and CDR2 are MGHRA and YSYEKL. The CDR3 coding sequence is TGCGCCAGCAGCCCGCGACAGGGGAACTATGGCTACACCTTC. Protein: CASSPRQGNYGYTF.

The chain carries TRBV30 and TRBJ2-2; D unresolved. V was trimmed by 1 base and J by 8 bases, leaving 14 bases between them. Germline V gene data show CDR1 as GTSNPN and CDR2 as SVGIG (reference sequence). The CDR3 length is 14 residues. The chain's CDR3 is CAWSEVPQRGELFF. The CDR3 nucleotides are TGTGCCTGGAGTGAAGTCCCCCAGCGAGGGGAGCTGTTTTTT.

The genes are TRBV11-2 and TRBJ2-3, with TRBD2 as a possible D gene (5 bases). The CDR3 consists of 16 residues. CDR1 is SGHAT, CDR2 FQNNGV, per germline. Trimming removed 2 bases from V and 0 bases from J, with 12 bases in between. The chain's CDR3 is CASSLYEGLSTDTQYF. DNA for the CDR3: TGTGCCAGCAGCTTATATGAGGGTCTCAGCACAGATACGCAGTATTTT.

V usage is TRBV11-2 and J usage is TRBJ1-6; the match to TRBD1 covers 7 bases. J gave up 10 bases and V 1 base, and 4 bases lay outside the gene matches. This CDR3 region has 14 residues. Germline V CDR1 and CDR2: SGHAT, FQNNGV. This CDR3 is CASSLGTGASPLHF. DNA of the CDR3: TGTGCCAGCAGCTTAGGAACAGGGGCGTCACCCCTCCACTTT.

The chain carries TRBV7-9 and TRBJ1-1, with a weak D call TRBD1 (5 bases). CDR3 length equals 16 residues. V dropped 4 bases and J dropped 4 bases, with 19 bases sitting between them. The germline V gene has CDR1 SEHNR and CDR2 FQNEAQ (reference sequence). The CDR3, as DNA: TGTGCCAGCAGCTCCCCTTCCGGCGGGGGAGGCACTGAAGCTTTCTTT. Its protein is CASSSPSGGGGTEAFF.

V and J are TRBV4-1 and TRBJ2-7; D is unresolved. Germline CDR1 MGHRA, CDR2 YSYEKL. Between the trimmed V and J ends, which lost 1 base and 3 bases, there was a span of 13 bases. The CDR3 length is 15 residues. CDR3 in amino acids: CASSQGPSVNYEQYF. The CDR3 DNA reads as TGCGCCAGCAGCCAAGGCCCATCGGTTAACTACGAGCAGTACTTC.

The chain joins TRBV24-1 to TRBJ2-2; TRBD1 aligns across 9 bases. J gave up 0 bases and V 3 bases, and 4 bases lay outside the gene matches. This CDR3 is built from 17 residues. CDR1 and CDR2 from the germline V gene are KGHDR and SFDVKD. The CDR3 coding sequence is TGTGCCACCAGTGATCCGGGACAGGGATCGAACACCGGGGAGCTGTTTTTT. Translation: CATSDPGQGSNTGELFF.

The chain combines TRBV7-9 with TRBJ1-5, with D possibly TRBD1 on 5 matching bases. This CDR3 comprises 15 residues. V was clipped by 1 base and J by 0 bases, with 7 bases between them. Germline assignment: CDR1 SEHNR and CDR2 FQNEAQ (reference sequence). The CDR3 region has the DNA TGTGCCAGCAGCTTAGAGGGGTATAGCAATCAGCCCCAGCATTTT. As protein: CASSLEGYSNQPQHF.

This clone was observed a single time. The chain employs TRBV18 and TRBJ2-1; D is possibly TRBD2 (6 bases). Between the trimmed V and J ends, which lost 6 bases and 7 bases, there was a span of 16 bases. The CDR3 is made up of 14 amino acids. Looked up from germline, CDR1 is KGHSH and CDR2 is LQKENI. CDR3 protein: CASSSGLGQNEQFF. The CDR3, as DNA: TGTGCCAGCTCCTCGGGACTGGGCCAGAATGAGCAGTTCTTC.